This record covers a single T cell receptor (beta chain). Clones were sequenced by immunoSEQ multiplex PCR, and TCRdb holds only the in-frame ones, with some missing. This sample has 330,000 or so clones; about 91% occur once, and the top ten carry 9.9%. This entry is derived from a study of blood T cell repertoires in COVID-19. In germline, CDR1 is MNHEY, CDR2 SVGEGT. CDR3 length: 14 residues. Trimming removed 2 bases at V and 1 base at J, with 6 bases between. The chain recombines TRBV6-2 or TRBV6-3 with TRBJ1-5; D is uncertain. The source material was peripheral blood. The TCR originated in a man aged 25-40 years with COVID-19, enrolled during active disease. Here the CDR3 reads CASSYSMSNQPQHF. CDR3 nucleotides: TGTGCCAGCAGTTACAGCATGAGCAATCAGCCCCAGCATTTT.